This TCR beta chain is drawn from a study of cytomegalovirus exposure and HLA in healthy donors. The donors (healthy individuals) were bone marrow donors. The primer mix had 60 Vbeta and 13 Jbeta primers. In the study's own analysis: A later analysis counted around 74 million unique TCR beta chains, some 12 million shared. Sequencing used immunoSEQ multiplex PCR; TCRdb keeps in-frame clones, though not all of them. V, J and clone size were drawn from that table, and D and trimming were deduced from the DNA. The sample has some 170,000 clones, roughly 79% seen once. Trimming left V 1 base short and J 7 bases short, with 14 bases between. The CDR3 extends over 15 amino acids. Germline values: CDR1 SGDLS, CDR2 YYNGEE. The study's findings and limits: Confirmation was obtained in vitro that a few CMV-associated chains are specific for CMV antigens. Trimming of TCR beta V- and J-genes showed a link, identified in a later analysis, to a missense DCLRE1C variant.

Concerning this clone: Its cognate antigen is unknown.

The receptor's source is a woman aged 40 to 49 in good health and CMV-seronegative. The sample was PBMCs. The genes are TRBV9 and TRBJ2-2, with a possible D match to TRBD2 (6 bases). CDR3 nucleotides: TGTGCCAGCAGCGTAAGCGGGCGTGAGGGCGGGGAGCTGTTTTTT. This codes for CASSVSGREGGELFF. Based on the CDR3 plus reference TRBV9 and TRBJ2-2, the full variable domain is DSGVTQTPKHLITATGQRVTLRCSPRSGDLSVYWYQQSLDQGLQFLIQYYNGEERAKGNILERFSAQQFPDLHSELNLSSLELGDSALYFCASSVSGREGGELFFGEGSRLTVL.